This T cell receptor beta chain originates from a study of cytomegalovirus exposure and HLA in healthy donors. These donors were members of the 120-subject validation cohort, a group separate from the roughly 670-subject first cohort. This CDR3 has 14 residues. Germline CDR1 reads LNHNV; CDR2 reads YYDKDF (reference sequence). The germline V and J ends were trimmed by 1 base and 3 bases, with 10 bases remaining between them. Here immunoSEQ multiplex PCR was the method, and the copy in TCRdb shows in-frame clones only, minus some. This table holds nearly 200,000 clones, 84% found once. The rearrangement uses TRBV15 and TRBJ2-7; D ambiguous. The sequence derives from a woman aged 25 to 39 in good health and CMV-seropositive. Sequences were obtained from PBMCs. The CDR3 loop reads CATSRVMSYYEQYF. The CDR3 region has the DNA TGTGCCACCAGCAGAGTAATGTCCTACTACGAGCAGTACTTC.